The clone carrying this T cell receptor beta chain was seen a single time. Its antigen is not identified. Sequencing was performed with immunoSEQ multiplex PCR; in TCRdb, only in-frame clones are kept and a portion is missing. The data show roughly 70,000 clones, with around 70% seen just once and more than 5% held by the top ten. This sample stems from a study of vaccination effects on CD4 cells after COVID-19. In the study overall: Convalescent patients (n = two) were sampled 16 days and one week prevaccination.

The CDR3 length is 17 residues. V was shortened by 2 bases and J by 0 bases, with 14 bases between the two germline ends. The V gene's germline CDR1 is LGHNA and CDR2 YNFKEQ. Viral peptide pool expansion of antigen-specific CD4+ T cells preceded sequencing in the ViraFEST assay. Following culture for around 10 days, CD4+ T cells were isolated. The person's infection with SARS-CoV-2, confirmed by PCR, took place between March and December 2020. Each culture well received roughly 1.9 million PBMC. These cells were then cultured in IMDM with 7.5 to 10 IU/ml IL-2 and around 9.6 ug/ml peptides. Cultures had half their medium replaced with IL-2 medium on days 3 and 7.

This sequence originates from a human donor who had a prior SARS-CoV-2 infection. This rearrangement joins TRBV4-2 to TRBJ1-3; D remains unclear. Source: CD4+ T cells from PBMCs cultured with HIV peptides, taken before COVID-19 vaccination. As for subset: HIV-1 Nef peptide pool negative control/reference culture. CDR3: CASSQFPRGDSGNTIYF. The CDR3 nucleotides read TGTGCCAGCAGCCAATTCCCTCGGGGAGACTCTGGAAACACCATATATTTT.